The rows below give T cell receptor beta chains drawn from one sample of a study of regulatory T cells in long-lasting Graves disease. TCRdb reanalysed the multiplex PCR reads using MiXCR and keeps one entry per CDR3 protein. The sample lists about 430,000 distinct CDR3 sequences, over 20% seen once, with roughly an eighth in the top ten. Material: peripheral blood mononuclear cells (PBMCs), obtained when the disease was refractory, from a patient treated with antithyroid drugs. These receptors all stem from a female donor with Graves disease. Both conserved end residues are part of each CDR3. Fields, in order: J gene, V gene, CDR3 protein.

J: TRBJ2-5
V: TRBV28
CDR3: CASSPRDSSHVETQYF

J: TRBJ1-5
V: TRBV29-1
CDR3: CSVETGQANQPQHF

J: TRBJ2-7
V: TRBV4-2
CDR3: CASSQDLRLAGQHEQYF

J: TRBJ2-7
V: TRBV10-3
CDR3: CAISDSRELREQYF

J: TRBJ1-2
V: TRBV28
CDR3: CASSFPDNYYGYTF

J: TRBJ2-3
V: TRBV6-1
CDR3: CASNDGAGGPDTQYF

J: TRBJ2-1
V: TRBV25-1
CDR3: CASSPPGDSNEQFF

J: TRBJ2-7
V: TRBV6-2/TRBV6-3
CDR3: CASSYTTSGEQYF

J: TRBJ2-7
V: TRBV6-1
CDR3: CASSRSGGREQYF

J: TRBJ2-5
V: TRBV27
CDR3: CASSPLSGQETQYF

J: TRBJ2-7
V: TRBV5-1
CDR3: CASSSQERGGYEQYF

J: TRBJ2-2
V: TRBV29-1
CDR3: CSVGQARELFF

J: TRBJ2-2
V: TRBV28
CDR3: CASSPPGGNTGELFF

J: TRBJ2-7
V: TRBV29-1
CDR3: CSVEGGFSGRTYEQYF

J: TRBJ1-1
V: TRBV5-1
CDR3: CASQGRGLNGMNTEAFF

J: TRBJ1-1
V: TRBV7-9
CDR3: CASSSVLTEAFF

J: TRBJ1-1
V: TRBV7-8
CDR3: CASSLTGITEAFF

J: TRBJ2-7
V: TRBV20-1
CDR3: CSASGAPGVEQYF

J: TRBJ2-1
V: TRBV20-1
CDR3: CSARWGSGPYNEQFF

J: TRBJ1-1
V: TRBV6-1
CDR3: CASSWGQSNTEAFF

J: TRBJ2-7
V: TRBV5-1
CDR3: CASRIGQGNDEQYF

J: TRBJ2-6
V: TRBV6-1
CDR3: CASWRGSGANVLTF

J: TRBJ2-2
V: TRBV12-3/TRBV12-4
CDR3: CASKPKENTGELFF

J: TRBJ2-4
V: TRBV3-1
CDR3: CASSPQTRHAKNIQYF

J: TRBJ1-1
V: TRBV4-2
CDR3: CASSQRTVENTEAFF

J: TRBJ2-2
V: TRBV5-1
CDR3: CASSMVGAGELFF

J: TRBJ1-2
V: TRBV28
CDR3: CASRLSYGQEHTF